This TCR beta chain was observed in a study of T-cell reconstitution after alpha-beta-depleted transplantation in children. The CDR3 is made up of 17 amino acids. Germline CDR1 SGHTA, CDR2 FQGTGA. Losses at the gene ends were 11 bases for V and 0 bases for J; bases not matched to a gene: 18. Preparation of the TCRbeta library was carried out with unique molecular identifiers. TCRdb re-analysed the PCR reads in MiXCR, keeping a single row per CDR3 protein. Here the sample spans hundreds of thousands of distinct CDR3 sequences, approximately 13% being singletons. Findings and limits, study-wide: Alpha-beta T cells present about two months after transplant were reported to originate from several hundred expanded graft clones.

A remark on this clonotype: Its cognate antigen is unknown.

Here the sequenced sample was PBMCs, mostly from graft donor cells, taken 360 days after TCRalphabeta/CD19-depleted stem cell transplant. The genes are TRBV7-3 and TRBJ2-5, with 7 bases fitting TRBD2. The sequence was collected from a male patient between 10 and 17 years old who had a stem cell transplant for acute myeloid leukemia, so the T cells may come from the graft donor. This chain's CDR3 is CASCQSTSAMDQETQYF. CDR3 nucleotides: TGTGCCTCCTGCCAAAGTACTAGCGCTATGGACCAAGAGACCCAGTACTTC. The whole variable domain, remainder taken from reference TRBV7-3 and TRBJ2-5, is GAGVSQTPSNKVTEKGKYVELRCDPISGHTALYWYRQSLGQGPEFLIYFQGTGAADDSGLPNDRFFAVRPEGSVSTLKIQRTERGDSAVYLCASCQSTSAMDQETQYFGPGTRLLVL.